These 29 T cell receptor beta chains were sequenced from one sample in a study of blood T cell repertoires in COVID-19. Clones were sequenced by immunoSEQ multiplex PCR, and TCRdb holds only the in-frame ones, with some missing. The table has some 49,000 clones, 75% to 95% seen once. Input material: peripheral blood. All receptors come from a man in his fifties with active COVID-19.

This chain joins TRBV6-1 and TRBJ1-5, with 7 bases matching TRBD1. The germline CDR1 and CDR2 sequences are MNHNS and SASEGT. The CDR3 runs to 21 residues. The J segment lost 2 bases and the V segment lost 1 base, leaving 20 bases of the junction unmatched. The CDR3 protein is CASSEDPFFVIVDRGNQPQHF. CDR3 nucleotides: TGTGCCAGCAGTGAAGATCCCTTTTTTGTCATCGTCGACAGGGGCAATCAGCCCCAGCATTTT.

This chain connects TRBV5-1 to TRBJ1-6, with 7 positions matching TRBD1. CDR1 and CDR2 from the germline V gene are SGHRS and YFSETQ. The CDR3 consists of 13 residues. Losses at the gene ends were 6 bases for V and 5 bases for J; bases not matched to a gene: 2. In DNA form, the CDR3 reads TGCGCCAGCAAAGGGACAGATAATTCACCCCTCCACTTT. Its translation is CASKGTDNSPLHF.

This clone was counted a single time. The rearrangement links TRBV6-4 to TRBJ2-1; TRBD2 matches at 14 bases. Germline V lookup: CDR1 MRHNA, CDR2 SNTAGT. V was pared by 6 bases and J by 7 bases, with 5 bases of the junction left unmatched. CDR3 length: 15 amino acids. CDR3 nucleotide sequence: TGTGCCAGCAGCCAGGGACTAGCGGGGGCGAATGAGCAGTTCTTC. Translation: CASSQGLAGANEQFF.

This clone showed up just a few times. For the CDR3, the DNA is TGTGCCTGGAGTATGGCAGGGGGCGCGTTCGGTCAGCCCCAGCATTTT. Translated, it gives CAWSMAGGAFGQPQHF. The rearrangement links TRBV30 to TRBJ1-5; 8 bases map to TRBD1. The CDR3 is 16 amino acids. Germline V gene sequence: CDR1 GTSNPN, CDR2 SVGIG (reference sequence). The V segment lost 2 bases and the J segment 6 bases; nucleotides outside the gene matches: 12.

The gene calls are TRBV6-4 and TRBJ2-1; 7 bases align to TRBD1. The CDR3 consists of 15 residues. Unmatched junction bases numbered 9, after V lost 4 bases and J lost 6 bases. Germline V gene data show CDR1 as MRHNA and CDR2 as SNTAGT. The CDR3 DNA sequence: TGTGCCAGCAGTGCACAAGGACAGGAGAGCAATGAGCAGTTCTTC. It translates to CASSAQGQESNEQFF.

The chain employs TRBV12-3 or TRBV12-4 and TRBJ1-1; D perhaps matches TRBD1 (5 bases). The germline V and J ends were trimmed by 2 bases and 6 bases, with 10 bases remaining between them. The CDR3 spans 13 residues. In DNA, the CDR3 is TGTGCCAGCAGTTTAACTCTCAGGGCTGAAGCTTTCTTT. It yields the protein CASSLTLRAEAFF.

This chain joins TRBV5-6 and TRBJ2-1; a possible D gene is TRBD1 (5 bases). The V end lost 1 base, the J end lost 3 bases, and 8 bases lay between the germline ends. Germline CDR1 is SGHDT and CDR2 is YYEEEE. This CDR3 is built from 14 residues. The CDR3 nucleotides read TGTGCCAGCAGCTTGCGCCAGGGCTACAATGAGCAGTTCTTC. It is translated as CASSLRQGYNEQFF.

The chain recombines TRBV7-2 with TRBJ2-5; D not resolved. This CDR3 is built from 12 residues. CDR1 SGHTA and CDR2 FQGNSA come from the germline V gene. Trimming left V 5 bases short and J 5 bases short, with 9 bases between. CDR3 residues: CASSPPRETQYF. In DNA form, the CDR3 reads TGTGCCAGCAGCCCTCCCCGGGAGACCCAGTACTTC.

This chain joins TRBV30 and TRBJ2-5; D is ambiguous. The length of the CDR3 is 11 residues. Germline V lookup: CDR1 GTSNPN, CDR2 SVGIG (reference sequence). V gave up 2 bases and J gave up 7 bases, with 8 bases separating them. CDR3 DNA sequence: TGTGCCTGGAGTTTAGAGGCGACCCAGTACTTC. Its translation is CAWSLEATQYF.

V usage is TRBV7-2 and J usage is TRBJ1-4, with 10 nucleotides matching TRBD1. Germline V gives CDR1 SGHTA, CDR2 FQGNSA. The CDR3 runs to 15 residues. V trimming: 6 bases; J trimming: 3 bases; junction bases outside the gene matches: 4. The DNA of the CDR3 is TGTGCCAGCAGGGACAGGGGGATACCTAATGAAAAACTGTTTTTT. It encodes CASRDRGIPNEKLFF.

This chain joins TRBV19 and TRBJ1-5; D remains unclear. Germline V gene sequence: CDR1 LNHDA, CDR2 SQIVND (reference sequence). This CDR3 comprises 15 residues. V lost 5 bases and J 6 bases, leaving 17 bases between the germline ends. The CDR3 sequence: CASSFEVGYGQPQHF. The CDR3 DNA is TGTGCCAGTAGTTTCGAGGTAGGATATGGTCAGCCCCAGCATTTT.

The chain links TRBV11-2 to TRBJ2-7; TRBD2 matches at 12 bases. Germline values: CDR1 SGHAT, CDR2 FQNNGV. Germline trimming cut 0 bases from V and 6 bases from J; bases unmatched to any gene: 6. The CDR3 has 16 residues. CDR3 nucleotides: TGTGCCAGCAGCTTAGAACTAGCGGGAGGATTTAGCGAGCAGTACTTC. It yields the protein CASSLELAGGFSEQYF. Full variable domain (remainder filled in from reference TRBV11-2 and TRBJ2-7): EAGVAQSPRYKIIEKRQSVAFWCNPISGHATLYWYQQILGQGPKLLIQFQNNGVVDDSQLPKDRFSAERLKGVDSTLKIQPAKLEDSAVYLCASSLELAGGFSEQYFGPGTRLTVT.

The chain uses TRBV7-7 and TRBJ2-5; weak D call: TRBD2 (6 bases). The CDR3 spans 15 residues. The V gene's germline CDR1 is SSHAT and CDR2 FNYEAQ (reference sequence). Trimming cost V 1 base and J 2 bases, with 11 bases left between them. The CDR3 DNA reads TGTGCCAGCAGCTTAGACGGGGCGGGACAAGAGACCCAGTACTTC. Protein product: CASSLDGAGQETQYF.

The chain combines TRBV18 with TRBJ1-3; no firm D call. V was cut by 3 bases and J by 0 bases, with 9 bases left in between. The CDR3 loop spans 15 amino acids. The V gene's germline CDR1 is KGHSH and CDR2 LQKENI. The CDR3 protein is CASSPNQFSGNTIYF. Here the CDR3 DNA reads TGTGCCAGCTCACCGAACCAGTTCTCTGGAAACACCATATATTTT.

This chain uses TRBV6-4 with TRBJ2-7; TRBD1 is a possible D gene (6 bases). Germline V gives CDR1 MRHNA, CDR2 SNTAGT. The V gene lost 1 base and the J gene lost 0 bases, with 10 bases spanning the gap. This CDR3 comprises 15 residues. The CDR3 DNA reads TGTGCCAGCAGTGACTGTCAGGACAGCTCCTACGAGCAGTACTTC. This sequence encodes CASSDCQDSSYEQYF.

The chain carries TRBV10-3 and TRBJ2-3; D may be TRBD2 (5 bases). CDR3 length: 15 residues. V lost 3 bases to trimming and J lost 0 bases, with 10 bases between them. Germline CDR1 is ENHRY and CDR2 is SYGVKD. The CDR3 protein is CAISEGSFSTDTQYF. Here the CDR3 DNA reads TGTGCCATCAGTGAAGGGAGCTTTAGCACAGATACGCAGTATTTT.

The CDR3: CATSDPGLPGFGYTF. CDR3 nucleotide sequence: TGTGCCACCAGTGATCCAGGTCTCCCCGGATTTGGCTACACCTTC. This chain links TRBV24-1 with TRBJ1-2; D is unclear. The CDR3 contains 15 residues. Germline values: CDR1 KGHDR, CDR2 SFDVKD. Deletions cut 3 bases from V and 7 bases from J, with 17 bases between.

The gene calls are TRBV3-1 (or the pseudogene TRBV3-2) and TRBJ1-1; no reliable D call. V dropped 5 bases and J dropped 2 bases, with 9 bases sitting between them. Per germline, CDR1 LGHDT and CDR2 YNNKEL (reference sequence). This CDR3 spans 13 amino acids. This chain's CDR3 is CASSATDNTEAFF. CDR3 nucleotides: TGTGCCAGCAGCGCCACAGATAACACTGAAGCTTTCTTT.

The chain employs TRBV30 and TRBJ1-4; the match to TRBD1 covers 9 bases. Per the germline V gene, CDR1 is GTSNPN and CDR2 is SVGIG (reference sequence). The CDR3 length is 15 residues. V dropped 3 bases and J dropped 10; count of bases not matched to a gene: 12. CDR3 DNA: TGTGCCTGGAGCGAGGACAGGGGCCGGGCAGTAAAACTGTTTTTT. It encodes CAWSEDRGRAVKLFF.

By share, this clone ranks as medium-sized. The chain carries TRBV18 and TRBJ2-1; D possibly corresponds to TRBD2 (6 bases). V shed 10 bases and J shed 6 bases, with 16 bases lying between them. CDR3 length: 13 amino acids. The germline CDR1 and CDR2 sequences are KGHSH and LQKENI. CDR3 nucleotide sequence: TGTGCCACTACCGAGCTGGGAGGCAATGAGCAGTTCTTC. Residues: CATTELGGNEQFF.

The chain links TRBV11-2 to TRBJ2-1, with 10 bases that match TRBD1. In germline, CDR1 is SGHAT, CDR2 FQNNGV. CDR3 length: 16 residues. The ends lost 5 bases at V and 5 bases at J; junction bases unmatched: 9. CDR3 amino acids: CASSRTGTGVNNEQFF. The DNA of the CDR3 is TGTGCCAGCAGCAGAACCGGGACAGGGGTGAACAATGAGCAGTTCTTC. Variable domain in full (rest from reference TRBV11-2 and TRBJ2-1): EAGVAQSPRYKIIEKRQSVAFWCNPISGHATLYWYQQILGQGPKLLIQFQNNGVVDDSQLPKDRFSAERLKGVDSTLKIQPAKLEDSAVYLCASSRTGTGVNNEQFFGPGTRLTVL.

Only one count was recorded for this clone. The chain joins TRBV5-6 to TRBJ2-1; TRBD2 agrees at 7 bases. Germline V gene lookup returns CDR1 SGHDT and CDR2 YYEEEE. V was clipped by 5 bases and J by 1 base; unmatched bases: 9. The CDR3 is made up of 16 amino acids. CDR3 DNA: TGTGCCAGCAGGCCCGTCCAAGCGGGGTCCTACAATGAGCAGTTCTTC. It translates to CASRPVQAGSYNEQFF.

On this clone itself: One end of the junction is discordant with germline, which a read error may explain. This chain joins TRBV7-9 and TRBJ2-5, with 9 bases aligning to TRBD2. CDR1 is SEHNR and CDR2 is FQNEAQ in the germline V gene (reference sequence). The CDR3 contains 14 residues. The CDR3 here is CASSPIAGADPSHF. CDR3 in DNA: TGTGCCAGCAGCCCTATAGCGGGGGCCGATCCCAGTCACTTC.

The V call is TRBV3-1 (or the pseudogene TRBV3-2), the J call TRBJ2-3; no firm D call. Germline loops: CDR1 LGHDT, CDR2 YNNKEL (reference sequence). The CDR3 has 16 residues. Between the trimmed V and J ends, which lost 1 base and 2 bases, there was a span of 13 bases. The CDR3 DNA is TGTGCCAGCAGCCAAGTGCTACCTCATTTCACAGATACGCAGTATTTT. This encodes CASSQVLPHFTDTQYF.

The table lists this clone with a few counts. The chain links TRBV19 to TRBJ2-7; 10 bases map to TRBD1. CDR3 length: 13 residues. V trimming: 3 bases; J trimming: 6 bases; junction bases outside the gene matches: 2. Germline CDR1 LNHDA, CDR2 SQIVND (reference sequence). CDR3 in DNA: TGTGCCAGTAGTATCGGGACAGGGGCCGAGCAGTACTTC. Translating gives CASSIGTGAEQYF.

The V gene is TRBV4-3, the J gene TRBJ2-2, with a possible D match to TRBD2 (5 bases). CDR3 size: 15 residues. CDR1 and CDR2 from the germline V gene are LGHNA and YSLEER. The ends were cut back, 4 bases at V and 5 bases at J, with 14 bases in the middle. CDR3 amino acids: CASSPEPGLTGELFF. The CDR3 nucleotides read TGCGCCAGCAGCCCAGAACCCGGACTGACCGGGGAGCTGTTTTTT.

This chain joins TRBV3-1 (or the pseudogene TRBV3-2) and TRBJ2-6, with D tentatively TRBD1 (8 bases). The CDR3 spans 19 residues. In germline, CDR1 is LGHDT, CDR2 YNNKEL (reference sequence). The V and J ends lost 5 bases and 3 bases respectively, with 23 bases between them. CDR3 region: CASSSASGTGFIGANVLTF. Here the CDR3 DNA reads TGTGCCAGCAGCTCCGCGAGCGGGACAGGTTTTATTGGGGCCAACGTCCTGACTTTC.

The chain carries TRBV5-1 and TRBJ2-3; TRBD1 agrees at 8 bases. The CDR3 consists of 15 residues. CDR1 and CDR2 from the germline V gene are SGHRS and YFSETQ. J was trimmed by 2 bases and V by 4 bases; bases with no gene match: 6. Here the CDR3 DNA reads TGCGCCAGCAGCCAGGACAGGGACCTCACAGATACGCAGTATTTT. Translating it yields CASSQDRDLTDTQYF.

This sequence joins TRBV5-1 and TRBJ1-5; TRBD1 matches at 7 bases. CDR1 SGHRS and CDR2 YFSETQ come from the germline V gene. CDR3 length equals 15 residues. V lost 4 bases and J lost 4; bases outside the gene matches: 8. CDR3 loop: CASSQGGGANQPQHF. CDR3 nucleotides: TGCGCCAGCAGCCAAGGAGGGGGCGCGAATCAGCCCCAGCATTTT.